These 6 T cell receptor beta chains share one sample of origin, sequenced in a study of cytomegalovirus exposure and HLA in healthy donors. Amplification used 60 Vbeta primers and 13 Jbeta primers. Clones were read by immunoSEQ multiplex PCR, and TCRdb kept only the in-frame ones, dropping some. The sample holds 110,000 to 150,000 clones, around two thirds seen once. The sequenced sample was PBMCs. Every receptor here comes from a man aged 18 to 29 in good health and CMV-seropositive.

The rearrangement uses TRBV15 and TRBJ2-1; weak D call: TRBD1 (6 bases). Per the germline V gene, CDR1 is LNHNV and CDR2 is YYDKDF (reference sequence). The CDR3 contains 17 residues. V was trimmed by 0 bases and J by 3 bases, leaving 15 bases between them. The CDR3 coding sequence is TGTGCCACCAGCAGAGATGCCAGGGGCCTTGGCTACAATGAGCAGTTCTTC. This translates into CATSRDARGLGYNEQFF.

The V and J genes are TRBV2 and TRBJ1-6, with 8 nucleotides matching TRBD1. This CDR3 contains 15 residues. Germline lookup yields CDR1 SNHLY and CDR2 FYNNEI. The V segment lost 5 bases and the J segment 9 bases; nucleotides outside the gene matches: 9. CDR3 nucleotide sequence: TGTGCCAGCAGTCTAACAGGGGGAGGTGGTTCACCCCTCCACTTT. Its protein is CASSLTGGGGSPLHF. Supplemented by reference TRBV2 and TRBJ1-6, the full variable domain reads EPEVTQTPSHQVTQMGQEVILRCVPISNHLYFYWYRQILGQKVEFLVSFYNNEISEKSEIFDDQFSVERPDGSNFTLKIRSTKLEDSAMYFCASSLTGGGGSPLHFGNGTRLTVT.

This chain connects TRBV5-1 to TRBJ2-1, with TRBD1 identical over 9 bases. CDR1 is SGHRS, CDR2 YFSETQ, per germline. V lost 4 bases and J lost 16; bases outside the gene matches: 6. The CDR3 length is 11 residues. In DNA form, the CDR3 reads TGCGCCAGCAGCCCTGGACAGGGGCAATTCTTC. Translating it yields CASSPGQGQFF.

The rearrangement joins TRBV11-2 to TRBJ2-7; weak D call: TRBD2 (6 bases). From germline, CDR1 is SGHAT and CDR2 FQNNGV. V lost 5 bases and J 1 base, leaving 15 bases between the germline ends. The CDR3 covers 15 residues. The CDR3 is CASSKSGLVSYEQYF. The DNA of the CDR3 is TGTGCCAGCAGCAAGAGCGGGCTAGTTTCCTACGAGCAGTACTTC.

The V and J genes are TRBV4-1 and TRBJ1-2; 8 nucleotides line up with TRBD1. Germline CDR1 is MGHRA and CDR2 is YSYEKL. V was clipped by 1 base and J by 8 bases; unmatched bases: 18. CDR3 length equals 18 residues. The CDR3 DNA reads TGCGCCAGCAGCCAAGCGTTGACAGGGGTCGGGTTTACACCGGGCTACACCTTC. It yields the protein CASSQALTGVGFTPGYTF.

The CDR3 DNA follows: TGTGCCAGCAGCCAAGATAAAGGAGATCAGCCCCAGCATTTT. This gives the protein CASSQDKGDQPQHF. The V and J genes are TRBV4-2 and TRBJ1-5; D is uncertain. The CDR3 is 14 residues long. Germline V CDR1 and CDR2: LGHNA, YNFKEQ. V dropped 0 bases and J dropped 5 bases, with 8 bases sitting between them.